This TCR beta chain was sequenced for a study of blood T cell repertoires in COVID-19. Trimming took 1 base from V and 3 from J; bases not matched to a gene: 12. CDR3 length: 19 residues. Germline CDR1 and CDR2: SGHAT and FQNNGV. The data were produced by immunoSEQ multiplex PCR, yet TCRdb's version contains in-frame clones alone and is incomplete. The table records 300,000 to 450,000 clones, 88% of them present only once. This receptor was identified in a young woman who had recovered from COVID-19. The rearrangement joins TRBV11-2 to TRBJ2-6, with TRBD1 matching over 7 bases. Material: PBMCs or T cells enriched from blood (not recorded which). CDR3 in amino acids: CASSLGGDRAPFGANVLTF. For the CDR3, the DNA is TGTGCCAGCAGCTTAGGTGGAGACAGGGCACCCTTTGGGGCCAACGTCCTGACTTTC.